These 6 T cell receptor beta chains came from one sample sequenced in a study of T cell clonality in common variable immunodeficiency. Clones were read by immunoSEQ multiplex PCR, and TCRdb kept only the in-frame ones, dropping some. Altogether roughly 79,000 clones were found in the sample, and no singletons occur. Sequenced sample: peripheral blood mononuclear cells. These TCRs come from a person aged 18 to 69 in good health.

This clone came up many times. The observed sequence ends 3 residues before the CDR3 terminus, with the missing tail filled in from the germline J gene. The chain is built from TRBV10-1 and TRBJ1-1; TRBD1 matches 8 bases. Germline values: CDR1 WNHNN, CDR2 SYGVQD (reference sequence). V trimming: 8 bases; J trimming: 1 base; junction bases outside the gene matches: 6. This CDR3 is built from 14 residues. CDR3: CASPGQGKNTEAFF. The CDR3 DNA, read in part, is TGCGCCAGCCCAGGACAGGGCAAGAACACTGAA.

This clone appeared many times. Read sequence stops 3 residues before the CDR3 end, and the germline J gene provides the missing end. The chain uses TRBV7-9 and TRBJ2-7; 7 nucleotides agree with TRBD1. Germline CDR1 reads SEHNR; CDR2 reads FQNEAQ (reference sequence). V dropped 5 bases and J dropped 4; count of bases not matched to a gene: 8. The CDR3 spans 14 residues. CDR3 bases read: TGTGCCAGCAGCGCAGACAGGGCACTATACGAG. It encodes CASSADRALYE. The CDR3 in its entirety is CASSADRALYEQYF. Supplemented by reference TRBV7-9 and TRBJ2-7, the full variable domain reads DTGVSQNPRHKITKRGQNVTFRCDPISEHNRLYWYRQTLGQGPEFLTYFQNEAQLEKSRLLSDRFSAERPKGSFSTLEIQRTEQGDSAMYLCASSADRALYEQYFGPGTRLTVT.

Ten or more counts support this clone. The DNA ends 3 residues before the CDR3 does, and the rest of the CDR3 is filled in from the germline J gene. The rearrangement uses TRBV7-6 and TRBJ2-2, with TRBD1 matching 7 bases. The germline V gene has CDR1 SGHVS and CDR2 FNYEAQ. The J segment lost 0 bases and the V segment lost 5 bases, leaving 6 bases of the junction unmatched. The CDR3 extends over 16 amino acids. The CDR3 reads CASSPTGQANTGELFF. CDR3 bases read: TGTGCCAGCAGCCCGACAGGGCAAGCGAACACCGGGGAG.

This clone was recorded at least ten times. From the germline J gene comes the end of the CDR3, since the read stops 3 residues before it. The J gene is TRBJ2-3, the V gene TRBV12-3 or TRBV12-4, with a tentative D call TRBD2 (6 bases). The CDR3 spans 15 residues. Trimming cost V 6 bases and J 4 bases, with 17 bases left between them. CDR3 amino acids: CASRTGDGKPDTQYF. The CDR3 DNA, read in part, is TGTGCCAGCAGGACGGGGGATGGAAAACCAGATACG.

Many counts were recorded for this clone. The CDR3 bases that were read are TGTGCCTGGATGGAGGGGGAGCAGGAGGCCTATGGC. This codes for CAWMEGEQEAYG. The full-length CDR3 reads as CAWMEGEQEAYGYTF. V usage is TRBV30 and J usage is TRBJ1-2; the D gene is possibly TRBD1 (6 bases). The read gets to within 3 residues of the CDR3 end, and the germline J gene fills in the rest. CDR1 GTSNPN and CDR2 SVGIG come from the germline V gene (reference sequence). This CDR3 is built from 15 residues. V was shortened by 4 bases and J by 4 bases, with 19 bases between the two germline ends.

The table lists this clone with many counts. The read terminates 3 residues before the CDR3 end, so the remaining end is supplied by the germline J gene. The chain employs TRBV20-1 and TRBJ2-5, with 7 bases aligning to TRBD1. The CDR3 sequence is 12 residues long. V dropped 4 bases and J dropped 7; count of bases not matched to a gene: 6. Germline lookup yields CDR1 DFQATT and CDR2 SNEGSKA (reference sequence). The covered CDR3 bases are TGCAGTGCTATGAGGGGGCCTGGGACC. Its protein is CSAMRGPGT. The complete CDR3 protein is CSAMRGPGTQYF.